The 22 T cell receptor beta chains below come from one sample, sequenced in a study of PD-1 blockade in classical Hodgkin lymphoma. The time point denotes: cycle 4 day 1 (C4D1), after about 6 weeks of nivolumab. Every single patient, without exception, relapsed after autologous stem cell transplantation, and brentuximab vedotin exposure varied. Purified CD4+ T cells were obtained from thawed PBMCs through magnetic negative selection. Clones were read by immunoSEQ multiplex PCR, and TCRdb kept only the in-frame ones, dropping some. This table holds tens of thousands of clones, around 75% found once. The sequencing here drew on CD4+ T cells from blood, taken before the fourth cycle of nivolumab. All receptors come from a human donor with classical Hodgkin lymphoma.

V gene TRBV9 combines with J gene TRBJ1-5; 7 bases agree with TRBD1. The CDR3 loop spans 15 amino acids. Germline loops: CDR1 SGDLS, CDR2 YYNGEE. V was pared by 4 bases and J by 4 bases, with 8 bases of the junction left unmatched. The CDR3 DNA reads TGTGCCAGCAGCTCTACAGGGGCCCCTAATCAGCCCCAGCATTTT. This gives the protein CASSSTGAPNQPQHF.

The chain recombines TRBV19 with TRBJ1-1, with D possibly matching TRBD1 (5 bases). The CDR3 consists of 15 residues. From germline, CDR1 is LNHDA and CDR2 SQIVND (reference sequence). V lost 3 bases and J 0 bases, leaving 11 bases between the germline ends. This chain's CDR3 is CASSIMAGMNTEAFF. CDR3 nucleotides: TGTGCCAGTAGTATTATGGCAGGGATGAACACTGAAGCTTTCTTT.

The rearrangement links TRBV18 to TRBJ2-5; TRBD1 aligns across 9 bases. The last part of the DNA fits TRBJ2-7 better; the J call may be wrong. The CDR3 sequence is 15 residues long. CDR1 and CDR2 from the germline V gene are KGHSH and LQKENI. The CDR3: CASSPSGQGGNEQYF. In DNA, the CDR3 is TGTGCCAGCTCACCTTCGGGACAGGGAGGCAACGAGCAGTACTTC.

The chain has TRBV28 and TRBJ1-6; D might be TRBD1 (5 bases). The CDR3 runs 13 residues. Germline V gene data show CDR1 as MDHEN and CDR2 as SYDVKM. V lost 6 bases to trimming and J lost 6 bases, with 9 bases between them. CDR3 amino acids: CASRPQVNSPLHF. As DNA, the CDR3 is TGTGCCAGCAGACCACAGGTTAATTCACCCCTCCACTTT.

V is TRBV7-8 and J is TRBJ2-5; 7 bases line up with TRBD1. The CDR3 loop spans 13 amino acids. V shed 6 bases and J 3 bases; nucleotides not matched to a gene: 4. Per the germline V gene, CDR1 is SGHVS and CDR2 is FQNEAQ. CDR3 bases: TGTGCCAGCAGTAAAACAGGGGAAGAGACCCAGTACTTC. This encodes CASSKTGEETQYF.

V is TRBV30 and J is TRBJ1-4; 7 bases map to TRBD1. The CDR3 covers 14 residues. Germline CDR1 reads GTSNPN; CDR2 reads SVGIG (reference sequence). The trim removed 1 base at V and 7 bases at J, leaving 6 bases unmatched. The CDR3, as DNA: TGTGCCTGGAGTGACACAGGGGTGGCTGAAAAACTGTTTTTT. This gives the protein CAWSDTGVAEKLFF.

This chain uses TRBV6-5 with TRBJ1-1; 8 bases match TRBD1. This CDR3 is built from 13 residues. Germline values: CDR1 MNHEY, CDR2 SVGAGI. V lost 8 bases, J lost 5 bases, and 7 bases stayed unmatched. The CDR3 here is CASYSRGRTEAFF. In DNA, the CDR3 is TGTGCCAGCTACTCCAGGGGGCGAACTGAAGCTTTCTTT.

The V and J genes are TRBV2 and TRBJ2-6; maybe TRBD1 (6 bases). Germline CDR1 and CDR2: SNHLY and FYNNEI. This CDR3 has 17 amino acids. Between the trimmed V and J ends, which lost 7 bases and 0 bases, there was a span of 16 bases. The CDR3: CASKPRTVISGANVLTF. The CDR3 DNA reads TGTGCCAGCAAACCGAGGACAGTTATCTCTGGGGCCAACGTCCTGACTTTC.

The CDR3, as DNA: TGTGCCAGCAGCTTGGGACCTAATCAGCCCCAGCATTTT. Protein: CASSLGPNQPQHF. The chain links TRBV7-2 to TRBJ1-5, with D maybe TRBD1 (5 bases). The CDR3 spans 13 residues. V shed 3 bases and J shed 4 bases, with 7 bases lying between them. Germline CDR1 is SGHTA and CDR2 is FQGNSA.

The chain employs TRBV5-1 and TRBJ2-7; D may be TRBD1 (6 bases). The ends were cut back, 0 bases at V and 6 bases at J, with 19 bases in the middle. This CDR3 is 16 amino acids long. Germline loops: CDR1 SGHRS, CDR2 YFSETQ. CDR3 coding DNA: TGCGCCAGCAGCTTGGGGAGTACAGGGAAATCTAGCGAGCAGTACTTC. As protein: CASSLGSTGKSSEQYF.

The genes are TRBV7-9 and TRBJ2-5; D remains unclear. CDR1 is SEHNR and CDR2 is FQNEAQ in the germline V gene (reference sequence). The CDR3 spans 11 residues. V shed 4 bases and J shed 2 bases, with 2 bases lying between them. Here the CDR3 DNA reads TGTGCCAGCAGCTATCAAGAGACCCAGTACTTC. It translates to CASSYQETQYF. Looking up the rest from reference TRBV7-9 and TRBJ2-5 gives the full variable domain: DTGVSQNPRHKITKRGQNVTFRCDPISEHNRLYWYRQTLGQGPEFLTYFQNEAQLEKSRLLSDRFSAERPKGSFSTLEIQRTEQGDSAMYLCASSYQETQYFGPGTRLLVL.

V is TRBV5-1 and J is TRBJ1-3; 7 bases fit TRBD1. Germline assignment: CDR1 SGHRS and CDR2 YFSETQ. This CDR3 spans 15 amino acids. The V gene end was trimmed by 4 bases and the J gene end by 0 bases; junction bases not matched to a gene: 4. The CDR3: CASSTGTASGNTIYF. CDR3 sequence (DNA): TGCGCCAGCAGCACCGGGACAGCCTCTGGAAACACCATATATTTT.

V is TRBV29-1 and J is TRBJ2-2; 10 nucleotides match TRBD2. The CDR3 is 14 residues long. Germline V gives CDR1 SQVTM, CDR2 ANQGSEA. V shed 5 bases and J 4 bases; nucleotides not matched to a gene: 4. CDR3 in amino acids: CSVTGLASTGELFF. DNA of the CDR3: TGCAGCGTTACGGGACTAGCGAGCACCGGGGAGCTGTTTTTT.

This sequence joins TRBV5-4 and TRBJ1-1; 9 nucleotides line up with TRBD1. Trimming cost V 5 bases and J 3 bases; bases outside gene matches: 5. The CDR3 runs to 14 residues. Germline-derived CDR1 and CDR2 are SGHNT and YYREEE (reference sequence). The DNA for the CDR3 is TGTGCCAGCAGTGGGACAGGGCGGGACACTGAAGCTTTCTTT. This encodes CASSGTGRDTEAFF.

The V gene is TRBV14, the J gene TRBJ1-1; maybe TRBD1 (5 bases). V was trimmed by 3 bases and J by 5 bases, leaving 25 bases between them. CDR3 length: 18 amino acids. Germline values: CDR1 SGHDN, CDR2 FVKESK. CDR3 protein: CASSQVSSGPSRETEAFF. The DNA for the CDR3 is TGTGCCAGCAGCCAGGTTTCATCGGGACCCTCCAGGGAGACTGAAGCTTTCTTT.

This clone occurred once. The chain has TRBV6-1 and TRBJ2-7; D is perhaps TRBD1 (7 bases). V gave up 7 bases and J gave up 7 bases, with 23 bases separating them. The CDR3 runs to 15 residues. Germline V gives CDR1 MNHNS, CDR2 SASEGT. The CDR3 loop reads CASTKLVQGRHEQYF. In DNA form, the CDR3 reads TGTGCCAGCACTAAACTAGTACAGGGGAGGCATGAGCAGTACTTC.

The chain has TRBV6-6 and TRBJ2-7; TRBD2 aligns across 11 bases. Trimming cost V 6 bases and J 0 bases; bases outside gene matches: 4. Per the germline V gene, CDR1 is MNHNY and CDR2 is SVGAGI (reference sequence). The CDR3 has 15 amino acids. This CDR3 is CASRGTSGVSYEQYF. The CDR3 DNA reads as TGTGCCAGCAGGGGGACTAGCGGCGTCTCCTACGAGCAGTACTTC.

The genes are TRBV7-6 and TRBJ2-1, with a weak D call TRBD1 (5 bases). The CDR3 totals 15 residues. Deletions cut 1 base from V and 1 base from J, with 8 bases between. The germline V gene encodes CDR1 SGHVS and CDR2 FNYEAQ. The CDR3 is CASSLGGLSYNEQFF. The CDR3 DNA sequence: TGTGCCAGCAGCTTAGGGGGCTTATCCTACAATGAGCAGTTCTTC.

J is TRBJ2-1 and V is TRBV13, with 9 bases lining up with TRBD2. The CDR3 spans 15 residues. The J segment lost 9 bases and the V segment lost 5 bases, leaving 11 bases of the junction unmatched. The germline V gene has CDR1 PRHDT and CDR2 FYEKMQ (reference sequence). The CDR3 reads CASSVAGAGAGEQFF. The CDR3 nucleotides are TGTGCCAGCAGCGTAGCGGGGGCCGGCGCCGGTGAGCAGTTCTTC.

The CDR3 region is CASSSQGATEQYF. Here the CDR3 DNA reads TGCGCCAGCAGCTCACAGGGGGCGACCGAGCAGTACTTC. The genes are TRBV5-1 and TRBJ2-7; 9 positions agree with TRBD1. CDR3 length: 13 residues. V gave up 3 bases and J gave up 6 bases; unmatched junction bases: 4. Germline V gene sequence: CDR1 SGHRS, CDR2 YFSETQ. The full variable domain, completed using reference TRBV5-1 and TRBJ2-7, is KAGVTQTPRYLIKTRGQQVTLSCSPISGHRSVSWYQQTPGQGLQFLFEYFSETQRNKGNFPGRFSGRQFSNSRSEMNVSTLELGDSALYLCASSSQGATEQYFGPGTRLTVT.

This chain links TRBV13 with TRBJ2-6, with D possibly matching TRBD1 (5 bases). Germline values: CDR1 PRHDT, CDR2 FYEKMQ (reference sequence). The CDR3 contains 16 residues. V was clipped by 2 bases and J by 0 bases, with 8 bases between them. Here the CDR3 reads CASSLSGRSGANVLTF. CDR3 sequence (DNA): TGTGCCAGCAGCTTATCAGGGCGCTCTGGGGCCAACGTCCTGACTTTC.

This sequence joins TRBV7-9 and TRBJ2-6; TRBD1 or TRBD2 may be the D gene (5 bases each). With 6 bases removed from V and 1 base from J, the gap between germline ends came to 19 bases. CDR3 length: 18 residues. Per germline, CDR1 SEHNR and CDR2 FQNEAQ (reference sequence). This CDR3 is CASRSSWGRVSGANVLTF. DNA of the CDR3: TGTGCCAGCAGGAGCTCTTGGGGGAGAGTTTCTGGGGCCAACGTCCTGACTTTC.